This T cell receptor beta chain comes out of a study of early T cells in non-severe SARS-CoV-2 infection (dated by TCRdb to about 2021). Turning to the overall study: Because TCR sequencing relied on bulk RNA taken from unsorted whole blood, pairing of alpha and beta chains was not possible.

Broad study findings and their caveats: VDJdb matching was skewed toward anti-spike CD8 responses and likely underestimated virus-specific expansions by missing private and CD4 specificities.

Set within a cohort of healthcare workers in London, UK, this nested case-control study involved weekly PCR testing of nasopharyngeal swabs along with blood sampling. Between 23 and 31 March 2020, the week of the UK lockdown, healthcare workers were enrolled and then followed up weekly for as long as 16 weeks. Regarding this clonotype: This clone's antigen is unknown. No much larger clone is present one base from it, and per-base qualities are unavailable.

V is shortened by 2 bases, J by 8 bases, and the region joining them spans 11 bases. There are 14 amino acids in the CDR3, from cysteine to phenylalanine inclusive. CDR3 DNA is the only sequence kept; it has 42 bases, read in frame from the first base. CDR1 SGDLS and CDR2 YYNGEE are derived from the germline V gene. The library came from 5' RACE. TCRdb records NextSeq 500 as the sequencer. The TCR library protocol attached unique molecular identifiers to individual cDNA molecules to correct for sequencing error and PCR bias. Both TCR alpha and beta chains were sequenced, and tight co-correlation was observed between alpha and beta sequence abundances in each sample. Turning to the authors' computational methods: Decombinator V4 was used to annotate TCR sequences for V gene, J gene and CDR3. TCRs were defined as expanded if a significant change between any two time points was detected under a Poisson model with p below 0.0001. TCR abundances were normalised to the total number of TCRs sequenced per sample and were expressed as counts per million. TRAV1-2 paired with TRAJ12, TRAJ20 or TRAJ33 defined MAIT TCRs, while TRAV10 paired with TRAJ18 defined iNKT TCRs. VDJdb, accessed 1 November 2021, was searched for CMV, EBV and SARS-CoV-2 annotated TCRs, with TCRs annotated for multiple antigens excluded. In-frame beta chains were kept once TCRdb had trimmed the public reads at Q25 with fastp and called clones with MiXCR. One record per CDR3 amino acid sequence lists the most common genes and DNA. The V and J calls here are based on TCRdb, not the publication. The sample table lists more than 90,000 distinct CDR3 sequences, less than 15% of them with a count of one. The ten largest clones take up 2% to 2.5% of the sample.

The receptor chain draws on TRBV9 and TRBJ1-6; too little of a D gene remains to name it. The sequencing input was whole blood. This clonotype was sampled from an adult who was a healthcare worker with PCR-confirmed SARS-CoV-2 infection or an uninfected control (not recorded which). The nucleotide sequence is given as TGTGCCAGCAGCGTGGATAGCAACTATTCACCCCTCCACTTT. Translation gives CASSVDSNYSPLHF.